Each of the 24 T cell receptor beta chains below was sequenced from the same sample in a study of blood T cell repertoires in COVID-19. The method was immunoSEQ multiplex PCR; TCRdb's version includes in-frame clones alone and lacks a portion of them. The sample includes 60,000 to 75,000 clones, roughly 72% of them seen just once. The sequenced sample consisted of peripheral blood. Receptor source: a woman aged 45 to 65 with active or convalescent COVID-19.

V gene TRBV5-6 combines with J gene TRBJ2-4; 8 nucleotides match TRBD1. V was clipped by 5 bases and J by 3 bases; unmatched bases: 7. The germline CDR1 and CDR2 sequences are SGHDT and YYEEEE. This CDR3 has 15 amino acids. As DNA, the CDR3 is TGTGCCAGCAGGTTACAGGGGGTAGGCAAAAACATTCAGTACTTC. Amino acids: CASRLQGVGKNIQYF.

The chain carries TRBV19 and TRBJ1-4; tentative D call: TRBD1 (5 bases). Germline assignment: CDR1 LNHDA and CDR2 SQIVND (reference sequence). CDR3 length: 18 amino acids. Trimming removed 5 bases from V and 4 bases from J, with 23 bases in between. The CDR3 loop is CASSPRRKMTAHNEKLFF. The CDR3 DNA sequence: TGTGCCAGTAGTCCACGACGAAAAATGACAGCCCATAATGAAAAACTGTTTTTT.

In this sample, this clone turned up once. The chain links TRBV5-8 to TRBJ1-2; the D gene is possibly TRBD1 (5 bases). This CDR3 is 16 amino acids long. CDR1 SGHTS and CDR2 YDEGEE come from the germline V gene. Trimming cost V 4 bases and J 2 bases, with 18 bases left between them. The CDR3 sequence is CASSRPRASSNYGYTF. CDR3 sequence (DNA): TGTGCCAGCAGCCGCCCCAGGGCCTCTTCAAACTATGGCTACACCTTC.

This clone appeared once. The gene calls are TRBV7-8 and TRBJ1-5; weak D call: TRBD1 (6 bases). Germline CDR1 is SGHVS and CDR2 is FQNEAQ. With 0 bases removed from V and 7 bases from J, the gap between germline ends came to 16 bases. This CDR3 spans 16 amino acids. CDR3 protein: CASSLAYGGRRQPQHF. The CDR3 DNA is TGTGCCAGCAGCTTAGCTTACGGGGGGCGCCGGCAGCCCCAGCATTTT. The full variable domain, its missing parts supplied by reference TRBV7-8 and TRBJ1-5, is GAGVSQSPRYKVAKRGQDVALRCDPISGHVSLFWYQQALGQGPEFLTYFQNEAQLDKSGLPSDRFFAERPEGSVSTLKIQRTQQEDSAVYLCASSLAYGGRRQPQHFGDGTRLSIL.

J is TRBJ1-4 and V is TRBV4-3; 9 bases align to TRBD1. The length of the CDR3 is 16 residues. V gave up 3 bases and J gave up 7 bases; unmatched junction bases: 9. Germline CDR1 reads LGHNA; CDR2 reads YSLEER. The CDR3 DNA sequence: TGCGCCAGCAGCCAGGGGGGGACAGGGTGGAGTGAAAAACTGTTTTTT. This encodes CASSQGGTGWSEKLFF.

The chain carries TRBV1 and TRBJ1-5; TRBD1 is the table's D call, not checked against the DNA. TRBV1 is reported as a pseudogene. This CDR3 has 14 residues. The CDR3 loop reads CTSSHRGSNQPQHF. Here the CDR3 DNA reads TGCACCAGCAGCCATAGGGGGTCCAATCAGCCCCAGCATTTT.

This chain uses TRBV2 with TRBJ1-5, with D possibly TRBD1 on 6 matching bases. The CDR3 loop spans 15 amino acids. CDR1 is SNHLY and CDR2 is FYNNEI in the germline V gene. The V gene lost 6 bases and the J gene lost 0 bases, with 12 bases spanning the gap. CDR3 protein: CASRSDRRSNQPQHF. The CDR3 DNA sequence: TGTGCCAGCAGATCGGACAGACGTAGCAATCAGCCCCAGCATTTT. Combining the CDR3 with reference TRBV2 and TRBJ1-5 gives the whole variable domain EPEVTQTPSHQVTQMGQEVILRCVPISNHLYFYWYRQILGQKVEFLVSFYNNEISEKSEIFDDQFSVERPDGSNFTLKIRSTKLEDSAMYFCASRSDRRSNQPQHFGDGTRLSIL.

A single count supports this clone. The CDR3 protein is CASSQGGQGFGQPQHF. CDR3 in DNA: TGTGCCAGCAGCCAGGGTGGACAGGGGTTCGGTCAGCCCCAGCATTTT. The V gene is TRBV4-2, the J gene TRBJ1-5; TRBD1 aligns across 9 bases. In germline, CDR1 is LGHNA, CDR2 YNFKEQ. The CDR3 runs to 16 residues. Unmatched junction bases numbered 9, after V lost 3 bases and J lost 6 bases.

The genes are TRBV4-2 and TRBJ2-7; 11 bases line up with TRBD1. The V gene end was trimmed by 4 bases and the J gene end by 7 bases; junction bases not matched to a gene: 12. Germline CDR1 LGHNA, CDR2 YNFKEQ. The CDR3 length is 16 residues. The CDR3 DNA sequence: TGTGCCAGCAGCCGGTGGGGCGGACAGGGGGCGTCTGAGCAGTACTTC. Translation gives CASSRWGGQGASEQYF.

V usage is TRBV5-1 and J usage is TRBJ2-5, with TRBD2 matching 11 bases. Germline V gene sequence: CDR1 SGHRS, CDR2 YFSETQ. With V trimmed by 7 bases and J by 2 bases, 10 bases remained unmatched. The CDR3 is 16 amino acids. CDR3 DNA: TGCGCCAGCTGCCTACTTAGCGGGAGGGGACAAGAGACCCAGTACTTC. The encoded protein is CASCLLSGRGQETQYF.

This clone was recorded once. The chain carries TRBV27 and TRBJ2-1, with 10 nucleotides matching TRBD1. The CDR3 extends over 16 amino acids. The V gene end was trimmed by 7 bases and the J gene end by 3 bases; junction bases not matched to a gene: 9. Germline values: CDR1 MNHEY, CDR2 SMNVEV (reference sequence). The CDR3 DNA is TGTGCCAGCATACTCCGGGGGACAGGGGTCTACAATGAGCAGTTCTTC. Amino acid sequence: CASILRGTGVYNEQFF.

The chain links TRBV11-2 to TRBJ2-3, with D perhaps TRBD1 (5 bases). Between the trimmed V and J ends, which lost 5 bases and 0 bases, there was a span of 15 bases. Looked up from germline, CDR1 is SGHAT and CDR2 is FQNNGV. This CDR3 has 16 residues. The CDR3: CASSRLQGSSTDTQYF. In nucleotides, the CDR3 is TGTGCCAGCAGCCGACTCCAGGGTTCCAGCACAGATACGCAGTATTTT.

V usage is TRBV18 and J usage is TRBJ2-3, with D perhaps TRBD1 (6 bases). This CDR3 spans 15 amino acids. The germline V gene has CDR1 KGHSH and CDR2 LQKENI. The ends were cut back, 6 bases at V and 3 bases at J, with 16 bases in the middle. The CDR3 DNA is TGTGCCAGCTCTCTCGGCCAGGGGAAGACAGATACGCAGTATTTT. It is translated as CASSLGQGKTDTQYF.

This clone was found a few times. This rearrangement joins TRBV18 to TRBJ1-4; D might be TRBD1 (6 bases). The CDR3 length is 12 residues. Germline loops: CDR1 KGHSH, CDR2 LQKENI. The germline V and J ends were trimmed by 6 bases and 8 bases, with 10 bases remaining between them. The CDR3 is CASSPRGEKLFF. The CDR3 DNA sequence: TGTGCCAGCTCCCCAAGGGGGGAAAAACTGTTTTTT.

This chain links TRBV6-1 with TRBJ1-6, with D possibly being TRBD1 (6 bases). Germline-derived CDR1 and CDR2 are MNHNS and SASEGT. The V and J ends lost 5 bases and 10 bases respectively, with 15 bases between them. The CDR3 sequence is 14 residues long. For the CDR3, the DNA is TGTGCCAGCAGTCTCGGCAGGGGCGAATCACCCCTCCACTTT. Protein sequence: CASSLGRGESPLHF.

The chain couples TRBV25-1 to TRBJ2-1, with D unclear. CDR1 MGHDK and CDR2 SYGVNS come from the germline V gene. This CDR3 has 15 amino acids. Deletions cut 7 bases from V and 2 bases from J, with 15 bases between. The CDR3 loop reads CASTPVESTYNEQFF. CDR3 nucleotides: TGTGCCAGCACCCCGGTAGAGTCTACCTACAATGAGCAGTTCTTC.

This clone appeared a single time. The chain couples TRBV6-6 to TRBJ1-6; the match to TRBD1 covers 9 bases. This CDR3 spans 16 amino acids. Germline V gene data show CDR1 as MNHNY and CDR2 as SVGAGI (reference sequence). The ends lost 6 bases at V and 7 bases at J; junction bases unmatched: 10. As DNA, the CDR3 is TGTGCCAGCAGATCACCTGGGACAGGGCTCAATTCACCCCTCCACTTT. Translation gives CASRSPGTGLNSPLHF.

The CDR3: CASRTGEGIGEQFF. The CDR3 DNA follows: TGTGCCAGCAGAACGGGGGAGGGGATAGGTGAGCAGTTCTTC. The chain joins TRBV6-6 to TRBJ2-1; 7 positions match TRBD2. CDR1 is MNHNY and CDR2 is SVGAGI in the germline V gene (reference sequence). The CDR3 runs 14 residues. V gave up 6 bases and J gave up 9 bases; unmatched junction bases: 11.

The rearrangement uses TRBV25-1 and TRBJ1-2; D unclear. V lost 2 bases and J lost 8, with 12 bases in between. The CDR3 loop spans 13 amino acids. The germline CDR1 and CDR2 sequences are MGHDK and SYGVNS. The CDR3 loop is CASSENPLRGYTF. CDR3 in DNA: TGTGCCAGCAGTGAAAACCCCCTGCGGGGCTACACCTTC.

Remarks on this clone: This sample includes further DNA sequences coding for the same CDR3. This chain connects TRBV27 to TRBJ1-5; D remains unclear. The germline V gene has CDR1 MNHEY and CDR2 SMNVEV (reference sequence). CDR3 length equals 14 residues. V gave up 3 bases and J gave up 4 bases, with 10 bases separating them. The CDR3 DNA is TGTGCCAGCAGTTTCCGAGGGATTAATCAGCCCCAGCATTTT. Translating it yields CASSFRGINQPQHF.

V and J are TRBV5-5 and TRBJ1-5; D not resolved. This CDR3 spans 13 amino acids. Trimming removed 2 bases from V and 5 bases from J, with 8 bases in between. Germline V gives CDR1 SGHKS, CDR2 YYEKEE (reference sequence). The CDR3 loop is CASSFTRDQPQHF. Written as DNA, the CDR3 is TGTGCCAGCAGCTTTACTAGGGATCAGCCCCAGCATTTT.

This chain uses TRBV4-2 with TRBJ2-2, with TRBD2 matching 8 bases. Germline assignment: CDR1 LGHNA and CDR2 YNFKEQ. The ends lost 1 base at V and 5 bases at J; junction bases unmatched: 6. This CDR3 is 16 amino acids long. As DNA, the CDR3 is TGTGCCAGCAGCCAAGCCAGCGGGAGTACGACCGGGGAGCTGTTTTTT. Encoded protein: CASSQASGSTTGELFF.

This clone is medium-sized (0.01 to 0.1%). The chain recombines TRBV6-1 with TRBJ1-5; maybe TRBD1 (5 bases). CDR1 is MNHNS and CDR2 is SASEGT in the germline V gene. V lost 1 base, J lost 7 bases, and 14 bases lay in between. The CDR3 totals 15 residues. The CDR3 spells CASSEVGVFQQPQHF. In DNA form, the CDR3 reads TGTGCCAGCAGTGAAGTAGGGGTATTCCAGCAGCCCCAGCATTTT.

The chain uses TRBV18 and TRBJ2-6; 7 nucleotides match TRBD2. The germline CDR1 and CDR2 sequences are KGHSH and LQKENI. The trim removed 5 bases at V and 1 base at J, leaving 8 bases unmatched. The CDR3 runs to 17 residues. The CDR3, as DNA: TGTGCCAGCTCAAGATCGGGAGGACTATCTGGGGCCAACGTCCTGACTTTC. This codes for CASSRSGGLSGANVLTF.